The 29 T cell receptor beta chains presented below share a single source sample, sequenced in a study of blood T cell repertoires in COVID-19. Clones were read by immunoSEQ multiplex PCR, and TCRdb kept only the in-frame ones, dropping some. The repertoire holds about 270,000 clones, with approximately 90% as singletons. Sequencing was performed on PBMCs or T cells enriched from blood (not recorded which). Receptor source: a man in his forties who had been exposed to COVID-19.

The chain uses TRBV7-9 and TRBJ1-1; no clear D gene. The CDR3 loop spans 14 amino acids. V shed 7 bases and J shed 1 base, with 13 bases lying between them. Germline V gives CDR1 SEHNR, CDR2 FQNEAQ (reference sequence). The CDR3 protein is CASTEAQSNTEAFF. The CDR3 DNA sequence: TGTGCCAGCACCGAAGCACAGTCGAACACTGAAGCTTTCTTT.

J is TRBJ2-1 and V is TRBV19; weak D call: TRBD2 (7 bases). The ends were cut back, 6 bases at V and 4 bases at J, with 25 bases in the middle. Looked up from germline, CDR1 is LNHDA and CDR2 is SQIVND (reference sequence). The CDR3 runs 18 residues. The CDR3 spells CASRTPKRGGEGYNEQFF. CDR3 DNA: TGTGCCAGTAGGACGCCAAAAAGGGGGGGAGAGGGATACAATGAGCAGTTCTTC.

The rearrangement uses TRBV12-5 and TRBJ1-1; no firm D call. Looked up from germline, CDR1 is LGHNT and CDR2 is FRNRAP. The CDR3 runs to 12 residues. V lost 4 bases and J 5 bases, leaving 8 bases between the germline ends. CDR3 region: CASGSLLTEAFF. In DNA form, the CDR3 reads TGTGCTAGTGGTTCCCTCTTGACTGAAGCTTTCTTT.

This chain links TRBV30 with TRBJ2-5, with TRBD1 identical over 10 bases. Germline values: CDR1 GTSNPN, CDR2 SVGIG (reference sequence). The length of the CDR3 is 15 residues. V was clipped by 2 bases and J by 5 bases; unmatched bases: 8. The CDR3 reads CAWSQGQGIGETQYF. The CDR3, as DNA: TGTGCCTGGAGTCAGGGACAGGGGATAGGCGAGACCCAGTACTTC. Based on the CDR3 plus reference TRBV30 and TRBJ2-5, the full variable domain is SQTIHQWPATLVQPVGSPLSLECTVEGTSNPNLYWYRQAAGRGLQLLFYSVGIGQISSEVPQNLSASRPQDRQFILSSKKLLLSDSGFYLCAWSQGQGIGETQYFGPGTRLLVL.

This rearrangement joins TRBV27 to TRBJ2-1; TRBD2 matches 7 bases. The CDR3 runs to 15 residues. After removal of 4 bases from V and 1 base from J, the junction contained 4 bases not matched to a gene. The germline gives CDR1 MNHEY, CDR2 SMNVEV (reference sequence). DNA for the CDR3: TGTGCCAGCAGTTATAGCGGGTTATCCTACAATGAGCAGTTCTTC. Its protein is CASSYSGLSYNEQFF.

The chain couples TRBV4-1 to TRBJ1-6, with 12 bases aligning to TRBD1. The CDR3 has 20 amino acids. V was pared by 4 bases and J by 5 bases, with 15 bases of the junction left unmatched. Germline CDR1 reads MGHRA; CDR2 reads YSYEKL. The CDR3 sequence: CASSRRPGQGAPSDNSPLHF. DNA of the CDR3: TGCGCCAGCAGCCGGAGACCGGGACAGGGGGCGCCCAGTGATAATTCACCCCTCCACTTT.

In this sample, this clone turned up once. The chain is built from TRBV19 and TRBJ1-2, with D maybe TRBD1 (6 bases). Germline assignment: CDR1 LNHDA and CDR2 SQIVND (reference sequence). The CDR3 consists of 17 residues. Between the trimmed V and J ends, which lost 7 bases and 6 bases, there was a span of 27 bases. In DNA, the CDR3 is TGTGCCAGTAAGAGGGCCGAACAGGGACCTTTCGTTGATGGCTACACCTTC. This translates into CASKRAEQGPFVDGYTF.

The chain is built from TRBV10-2 and TRBJ1-3, with D unclear. Germline V gene lookup returns CDR1 WSHSY and CDR2 SAAADI. The germline V and J ends were trimmed by 4 bases and 0 bases, with 4 bases remaining between them. The CDR3 is 13 residues long. The CDR3 coding sequence is TGCGCCAGCAGTGCAGACTCTGGAAACACCATATATTTT. Translating gives CASSADSGNTIYF.

The V and J genes are TRBV7-3 and TRBJ2-2; the D gene is possibly TRBD1 (6 bases). The V and J ends lost 2 bases and 1 base respectively, with 8 bases between them. Germline CDR1 reads SGHTA; CDR2 reads FQGTGA. This CDR3 has 15 amino acids. This CDR3 reads CASSLEDRNTGELFF. CDR3 coding DNA: TGTGCCAGCAGCTTAGAGGACAGGAACACCGGGGAGCTGTTTTTT.

The CDR3 nucleotides read TGTGCCAGCCGGACGGGGCTAGCGGGAGGCTACGAGCAGTACTTC. It is translated as CASRTGLAGGYEQYF. The chain joins TRBV27 to TRBJ2-7; 11 positions agree with TRBD2. Germline CDR1 and CDR2: MNHEY and SMNVEV (reference sequence). The junction had 9 bases not matched to a gene; V was cut back by 8 bases and J by 3 bases. This CDR3 has 15 amino acids.

J is TRBJ1-1 and V is TRBV19; possible D gene TRBD1, 5 bases. Germline V gives CDR1 LNHDA, CDR2 SQIVND (reference sequence). This CDR3 comprises 14 residues. V dropped 5 bases and J dropped 2 bases, with 12 bases sitting between them. Here the CDR3 reads CASSSTANNTEAFF. DNA of the CDR3: TGTGCCAGTAGTTCGACAGCCAACAACACTGAAGCTTTCTTT.

This clone has a handful of counts. The CDR3 here is CASKGVGSGRLREEQYF. CDR3 coding DNA: TGTGCCAGCAAAGGGGTTGGTAGCGGAAGACTTCGGGAGGAGCAGTACTTC. The chain has TRBV11-2 and TRBJ2-7; possible D gene TRBD2, 6 bases. Trimming pared 7 bases from V and 7 bases from J, leaving 29 bases between. This CDR3 comprises 17 residues. The V gene's germline CDR1 is SGHAT and CDR2 FQNNGV. Drawing the rest from reference TRBV11-2 and TRBJ2-7, the complete variable domain is EAGVAQSPRYKIIEKRQSVAFWCNPISGHATLYWYQQILGQGPKLLIQFQNNGVVDDSQLPKDRFSAERLKGVDSTLKIQPAKLEDSAVYLCASKGVGSGRLREEQYFGPGTRLTVT.

V usage is TRBV28 and J usage is TRBJ2-5, with TRBD2 matching over 12 bases. The germline CDR1 and CDR2 sequences are MDHEN and SYDVKM. The CDR3 loop spans 18 amino acids. Germline trimming cut 3 bases from V and 2 bases from J; bases unmatched to any gene: 10. The DNA of the CDR3 is TGTGCCAGCAGTTTTTTCCTAGCGGGAGGGATTAAGCAAGAGACCCAGTACTTC. It yields the protein CASSFFLAGGIKQETQYF.

The chain couples TRBV29-1 to TRBJ1-1; 11 nucleotides match TRBD1. CDR1 and CDR2 from the germline V gene are SQVTM and ANQGSEA. This CDR3 is 14 amino acids long. J gave up 4 bases and V 6 bases, and 7 bases lay outside the gene matches. Here the CDR3 reads CSVPGQGVGTEAFF. For the CDR3, the DNA is TGCAGCGTGCCGGGACAGGGGGTCGGCACTGAAGCTTTCTTT.

This clone was counted once. The rearrangement links TRBV5-1 to TRBJ1-1; 9 bases map to TRBD1. After removal of 2 bases from V and 4 bases from J, the junction contained 12 bases not matched to a gene. This CDR3 spans 17 amino acids. Germline V gives CDR1 SGHRS, CDR2 YFSETQ. The CDR3 is CASSFTGQGVSTTEAFF. The CDR3, as DNA: TGCGCCAGCAGCTTCACGGGACAGGGTGTCTCAACCACTGAAGCTTTCTTT.

V gene TRBV10-3 combines with J gene TRBJ1-3, with 7 positions matching TRBD1. Trimming at V came to 5 bases and at J to 2 bases, leaving 3 bases not matched to a gene. Germline-derived CDR1 and CDR2 are ENHRY and SYGVKD. The CDR3 loop spans 14 amino acids. The CDR3 DNA reads as TGTGCCATCAGTTACAGGGGAACTGGAAACACCATATATTTT. It is translated as CAISYRGTGNTIYF.

The chain links TRBV5-8 to TRBJ2-2; tentatively, D is TRBD1 (6 bases). V lost 4 bases and J 0 bases, leaving 19 bases between the germline ends. The germline V gene encodes CDR1 SGHTS and CDR2 YDEGEE. The CDR3 is made up of 18 amino acids. The CDR3 region has the DNA TGTGCCAGCAGCCTGACAAACAGGGCTTTGGCGAACACCGGGGAGCTGTTTTTT. Its translation: CASSLTNRALANTGELFF.

This chain uses TRBV3-1 (or the pseudogene TRBV3-2) with TRBJ2-7, with 7 positions matching TRBD2. The CDR3 extends over 16 amino acids. Germline trimming cut 5 bases from V and 4 bases from J; bases unmatched to any gene: 14. CDR1 and CDR2 (germline): LGHDT, YNNKEL (reference sequence). CDR3 in amino acids: CASSYETGRGGYEQYF. The CDR3 region has the DNA TGTGCCAGCAGCTATGAGACGGGACGCGGGGGTTACGAGCAGTACTTC.

The chain joins TRBV10-1 to TRBJ2-3; 11 nucleotides align to TRBD1. CDR3 length: 16 residues. Trimming removed 6 bases from V and 2 bases from J; junction bases left unmatched: 7. From germline, CDR1 is WNHNN and CDR2 SYGVQD (reference sequence). The CDR3 DNA follows: TGCGCCAGCAGAGCCGGGACAGGGGGACCCACAGATACGCAGTATTTT. Its protein is CASRAGTGGPTDTQYF.

This rearrangement joins TRBV20-1 to TRBJ2-7, with D perhaps matching TRBD2 (6 bases). Germline V lookup: CDR1 DFQATT, CDR2 SNEGSKA (reference sequence). The CDR3 is 14 residues long. Trimming took off 3 bases at V and 1 base at J, with 13 bases between the two ends. The CDR3 spells CSASSAGMSYEQYF. CDR3 nucleotides: TGCAGTGCTAGTAGTGCGGGGATGTCCTACGAGCAGTACTTC.

The V gene is TRBV19, the J gene TRBJ2-1, with a weak D call TRBD1 (6 bases). V was cut by 6 bases and J by 4 bases, with 16 bases left in between. The CDR3 runs to 15 residues. CDR1 is LNHDA, CDR2 SQIVND, per germline (reference sequence). Here the CDR3 DNA reads TGTGCCAGTAGCATTTACAGGGCCTCTTACAATGAGCAGTTCTTC. Protein: CASSIYRASYNEQFF.

The chain employs TRBV5-1 and TRBJ2-3, with D possibly matching TRBD2 (5 bases). Trimming pared 4 bases from V and 4 bases from J, leaving 10 bases between. The CDR3 loop spans 13 amino acids. Per germline, CDR1 SGHRS and CDR2 YFSETQ. For the CDR3, the DNA is TGCGCCAGCAGCCCTCGGGAAGCAGATACGCAGTATTTT. Amino acid sequence: CASSPREADTQYF.

The chain is built from TRBV10-1 and TRBJ2-5; TRBD1 matches at 7 bases. Germline assignment: CDR1 WNHNN and CDR2 SYGVQD (reference sequence). This CDR3 spans 13 amino acids. The V segment lost 4 bases and the J segment 5 bases; nucleotides outside the gene matches: 4. CDR3 nucleotides: TGCGCCAGCAGTGGACAGGGCGGGGAGACCCAGTACTTC. It translates to CASSGQGGETQYF.

The J gene is TRBJ2-7, the V gene TRBV12-5, with D unresolved. The CDR3 consists of 11 residues. Trimming removed 6 bases at V and 5 bases at J, with 8 bases between. Germline V lookup: CDR1 LGHNT, CDR2 FRNRAP. The CDR3 is CASGQEDEQYF. DNA for the CDR3: TGTGCTAGTGGCCAGGAAGACGAGCAGTACTTC.

The V and J genes are TRBV15 and TRBJ2-6, with D tentatively TRBD1 (5 bases). V was shortened by 4 bases and J by 4 bases, with 8 bases between the two germline ends. There are 14 residues in the CDR3. The germline gives CDR1 LNHNV, CDR2 YYDKDF (reference sequence). The CDR3 DNA is TGTGCCACCAGCAACAGGCCCGGGGCCAACGTCCTGACTTTC. Its protein product is CATSNRPGANVLTF.

The chain has TRBV11-3 and TRBJ2-7; tentative D call: TRBD2 (5 bases). CDR1 and CDR2 from the germline V gene are SGHNT and YENEEA. Trimming took 0 bases from V and 2 from J, leaving 11 bases between them. The CDR3 is 15 residues long. CDR3 DNA sequence: TGTGCCAGCAGCTTAGATTCGCGAGGGACCTACGAGCAGTACTTC. This codes for CASSLDSRGTYEQYF.

The rearrangement uses TRBV5-1 and TRBJ2-1; TRBD2 aligns across 8 bases. The length of the CDR3 is 16 residues. V was pared by 0 bases and J by 0 bases, with 2 bases of the junction left unmatched. The germline V gene has CDR1 SGHRS and CDR2 YFSETQ. CDR3 sequence (DNA): TGCGCCAGCAGCTTGGGCCTAGCGGGCTCCTACAATGAGCAGTTCTTC. Translation: CASSLGLAGSYNEQFF.

The J gene is TRBJ1-2, the V gene TRBV19; D unresolved. Trimming stripped 6 bases from V and 7 bases from J, with 18 bases between. The CDR3 has 14 amino acids. Germline CDR1 LNHDA, CDR2 SQIVND (reference sequence). Here the CDR3 DNA reads TGTGCCAGTAGAAAACAGCGCTTGGGGAGTGGCTACACCTTC. It specifies CASRKQRLGSGYTF.

This chain joins TRBV15 and TRBJ1-5; tentative D call: TRBD1 (6 bases). The CDR3 runs to 16 residues. Trimming removed 0 bases at V and 5 bases at J, with 14 bases between. Germline loops: CDR1 LNHNV, CDR2 YYDKDF (reference sequence). CDR3 nucleotides: TGTGCCACCAGCAGAGATCCGGCAGGGGTCGATCAGCCCCAGCATTTT. The encoded protein is CATSRDPAGVDQPQHF.